The next 28 T cell receptor beta chains were all read from a single sample in a study of metastatic and nonmetastatic thyroid tumors. All patients were untreated before thyroid surgery. TCRdb re-analyzed the PCR reads through MiXCR. This sample has about 35,000 clones, with roughly 19% found just once. The sequenced material came from blood. The receptors derive from a female donor with papillary thyroid cancer or a benign thyroid nodule (not recorded which). Some clones in this sample may be carry-over from other donors' samples.

This clone has at least ten counts. The V call is TRBV28, the J call TRBJ2-7, with TRBD2 matching over 7 bases. This CDR3 has 13 amino acids. Germline values: CDR1 MDHEN, CDR2 SYDVKM. Trimming at V came to 10 bases and at J to 3 bases, leaving 9 bases not matched to a gene. The CDR3 reads CATSRGRDYEQYF. CDR3 DNA sequence: TGTGCCACCAGCCGTGGGAGGGACTACGAGCAGTACTTC.

This clone was found many times. The chain combines TRBV6-4 with TRBJ2-3; D perhaps matches TRBD2 (5 bases). The CDR3 consists of 14 residues. Trimming stripped 2 bases from V and 0 bases from J, with 6 bases between. CDR1 MRHNA and CDR2 SNTAGT come from the germline V gene. CDR3 sequence (DNA): TGTGCCAGCAGTGACGGCGGGAGCACAGATACGCAGTATTTT. As protein: CASSDGGSTDTQYF.

There are many counts of this clone. V and J are TRBV12-3 or TRBV12-4 and TRBJ2-5; TRBD1 matches 8 bases. V lost 7 bases and J lost 2; bases outside the gene matches: 3. There are 13 residues in the CDR3. The DNA for the CDR3 is TGTGCCAGCATCAGGACAGGGCAAGAGACCCAGTACTTC. This codes for CASIRTGQETQYF.

This clone has at least ten counts. The rearrangement links TRBV11-2 to TRBJ1-1; D is uncertain. CDR3 length equals 10 residues. Trimming removed 6 bases from V and 9 bases from J, with 8 bases in between. Germline CDR1 SGHAT, CDR2 FQNNGV. DNA for the CDR3: TGTGCCAGCAGACACGGAAAAGCTTTCTTT. Protein: CASRHGKAFF.

By share, this clone counts as medium-sized. This chain connects TRBV12-3 or TRBV12-4 to TRBJ1-2; 12 bases line up with TRBD1. The V and J ends lost 6 bases and 3 bases, in that order; junction bases with no gene match: 5. The CDR3 totals 15 residues. For the CDR3, the DNA is TGTGCCAGCAGCTTGGGACAGGGGGCCGACTATGGCTACACCTTC. Encoded protein: CASSLGQGADYGYTF.

In this sample, this clone turned up many times. The rearrangement uses TRBV20-1 and TRBJ1-1, with unresolved D. Trimming cost V 6 bases and J 4 bases, with 12 bases left between them. CDR1 is DFQATT and CDR2 is SNEGSKA in the germline V gene (reference sequence). The CDR3 runs 12 residues. In DNA, the CDR3 is TGCAGTGCCAGGCGCTTGGTCACTGAAGCTTTCTTT. Protein sequence: CSARRLVTEAFF.

This clone has just a few counts. The CDR3 sequence is CATSDTGAYEQYF. CDR3 DNA sequence: TGTGCCACCAGTGATACAGGAGCCTACGAGCAGTACTTC. The rearrangement uses TRBV24-1 and TRBJ2-7; the D gene is possibly TRBD1 (5 bases). Trimming cost V 3 bases and J 2 bases, with 7 bases left between them. From germline, CDR1 is KGHDR and CDR2 SFDVKD. There are 13 residues in the CDR3.

This clone was counted ten times or more. The V and J genes are TRBV18 and TRBJ2-5; D call uncertain. Trimming removed 4 bases from V and 2 bases from J, with 2 bases in between. CDR1 is KGHSH, CDR2 LQKENI, per germline. This CDR3 comprises 11 residues. The CDR3 region has the DNA TGTGCCAGCTCACTTCAAGAGACCCAGTACTTC. Amino acid sequence: CASSLQETQYF. Looking up the rest from reference TRBV18 and TRBJ2-5 gives the full variable domain: NAGVMQNPRHLVRRRGQEARLRCSPMKGHSHVYWYRQLPEEGLKFMVYLQKENIIDESGMPKERFSAEFPKEGPSILRIQQVVRGDSAAYFCASSLQETQYFGPGTRLLVL.

In its sample, this clone was seen many times. The rearrangement uses TRBV27 and TRBJ2-3; 11 nucleotides line up with TRBD2. The CDR3 has 19 residues. Germline CDR1 MNHEY, CDR2 SMNVEV (reference sequence). J was trimmed by 0 bases and V by 4 bases; bases with no gene match: 12. The CDR3 loop is CASSSPALAGALSTDTQYF. As DNA, the CDR3 is TGTGCCAGCAGTTCCCCGGCACTAGCGGGAGCCCTTAGCACAGATACGCAGTATTTT.

This clone has just a few counts. The gene calls are TRBV6-1 and TRBJ1-3, with TRBD1 matching over 8 bases. Germline V gene data show CDR1 as MNHNS and CDR2 as SASEGT. Losses at the gene ends were 2 bases for V and 3 bases for J; bases not matched to a gene: 6. The CDR3 length is 16 residues. The CDR3 DNA reads as TGTGCCAGCAGTGAATCGGACAGGGAAGGTGGAAACACCATATATTTT. Its protein product is CASSESDREGGNTIYF.

This clone was seen many times. This chain joins TRBV7-2 and TRBJ2-6; tentative D call: TRBD1 (6 bases). The CDR3 spans 15 residues. The V end was cut by 5 bases, the J end by 1 base, with 9 bases between. CDR1 SGHTA and CDR2 FQGNSA come from the germline V gene. CDR3 DNA sequence: TGTGCCAGCAGCGTCACAGGGTCTGGGGCCAACGTCCTGACTTTC. Translated: CASSVTGSGANVLTF.

To note about this clone: An end of the junction does not agree with germline; a read error may underlie this. This chain links TRBV28 with TRBJ1-1; TRBD1 matches 12 bases. This CDR3 contains 14 residues. The germline V gene encodes CDR1 MDHEN and CDR2 SYDVKM. The CDR3 DNA sequence: TGTGTCAGCACCCACGGGACAGGGGGCACTGAATCTTTCTTT. This gives the protein CVSTHGTGGTESFF.

This chain links TRBV30 with TRBJ1-1; D might be TRBD1 (6 bases). Trimming shortened V by 0 bases and J by 3 bases, and 11 bases separated the two germline ends. The CDR3 covers 14 residues. Germline CDR1 and CDR2: GTSNPN and SVGIG (reference sequence). CDR3 DNA sequence: TGTGCCTGGAGTGTATTATACAGGGACACTGAAGCTTTCTTT. Translated, it gives CAWSVLYRDTEAFF.

This clone was observed a few times. It may be a read error: a sequence one base away is much more abundant. The rearrangement joins TRBV27 to TRBJ2-5; 8 positions agree with TRBD1. Per germline, CDR1 MNHEY and CDR2 SMNVEV (reference sequence). CDR3 length: 15 amino acids. This chain's CDR3 is CASNSQGAGVETKYF. In DNA form, the CDR3 reads TGTGCCAGCAATTCCCAGGGGGCTGGTGTGGAGACCAAGTACTTC.

This clone was recorded many times. This rearrangement joins TRBV20-1 to TRBJ2-7, with TRBD2 identical over 8 bases. After removal of 2 bases from V and 3 bases from J, the junction contained 12 bases not matched to a gene. Germline V lookup: CDR1 DFQATT, CDR2 SNEGSKA (reference sequence). The CDR3 loop spans 16 amino acids. The CDR3 is CSARSGEGLENYEQYF. DNA for the CDR3: TGCAGTGCTAGATCGGGTGAGGGACTAGAAAACTACGAGCAGTACTTC.

This clone was recorded at least ten times. One end of the junction does not line up with germline, which may come from a read error. The same CDR3 also results from other DNA sequences found in this sample. J is TRBJ2-7 and V is TRBV7-2; D gene ambiguous. The CDR3 is 12 residues long. Looked up from germline, CDR1 is SGHTA and CDR2 is FQGNSA. CDR3 sequence (DNA): TGCGCCAGCAGCGTGAATGTGTACGAGCAGTACTTC. Its translation is CASSVNVYEQYF.

About this clone itself: A much bigger clone sits one base away, suggesting this may be a read error. This CDR3 is also generated by other DNA sequences in the sample. V gene TRBV29-1 combines with J gene TRBJ2-3; D is unresolved. This CDR3 comprises 10 residues. Germline CDR1 is SQVTM and CDR2 is ANQGSEA. The CDR3 reads CSAETDTQYF. CDR3 nucleotides: TGCAGTGCTGAAACAGATACGCAGTATTTT.

Note on this clone: Being one base from a much bigger clone, this may be a read error. This chain uses TRBV20-1 with TRBJ2-1; D may be TRBD1 (5 bases). CDR1 and CDR2 (germline): DFQATT, SNEGSKA (reference sequence). Trimming left V 5 bases short and J 5 bases short, with 16 bases between. The CDR3 is 14 amino acids. CDR3: CSAGWEQVDNEQFF. The CDR3 DNA follows: TGCAGTGCTGGTTGGGAACAGGTGGACAATGAGCAGTTCTTC.

This clone occurred many times. The rearrangement links TRBV6-1 to TRBJ1-1; no clear D. Germline CDR1 is MNHNS and CDR2 is SASEGT. With 0 bases removed from V and 5 bases from J, the gap between germline ends came to 4 bases. This CDR3 has 12 residues. The CDR3 region is CASSEAVTEAFF. The DNA of the CDR3 is TGTGCCAGCAGTGAAGCGGTGACTGAAGCTTTCTTT.

This clone appeared many times. The V gene is TRBV3-1, the J gene TRBJ1-4, with D tentatively TRBD1 (6 bases). The CDR3 has 13 amino acids. V lost 5 bases and J lost 8, with 12 bases in between. CDR1 and CDR2 from the germline V gene are LGHDT and YNNKEL (reference sequence). The CDR3 DNA is TGTGCCAGCAGCTCCAGGGGAGGGGAAAAACTGTTTTTT. Protein sequence: CASSSRGGEKLFF. The variable domain in full, completed from reference TRBV3-1 and TRBJ1-4, reads DTAVSQTPKYLVTQMGNDKSIKCEQNLGHDTMYWYKQDSKKFLKIMFSYNNKELIINETVPNRFSPKSPDKAHLNLHINSLELGDSAVYFCASSSRGGEKLFFGSGTQLSVL.

This clone was seen repeatedly, ten times or more. V usage is TRBV5-1 and J usage is TRBJ2-7, with D possibly called TRBD1 or TRBD2 (5 bases each). V was trimmed by 2 bases and J by 4 bases, leaving 16 bases between them. This CDR3 is built from 15 residues. Germline V CDR1 and CDR2: SGHRS, YFSETQ. CDR3 protein: CASSFLGESLYEQYF. DNA for the CDR3: TGCGCCAGCAGCTTTTTGGGGGAGAGTTTATACGAGCAGTACTTC.

The CDR3 sequence is CASSHGQGSTGELFF. As DNA, the CDR3 is TGTGCCAGCAGCCATGGACAGGGGAGCACCGGGGAGCTGTTTTTT. This chain connects TRBV4-2 to TRBJ2-2; 9 bases are shared with TRBD1. Unmatched junction bases numbered 3, after V lost 3 bases and J lost 4 bases. Germline values: CDR1 LGHNA, CDR2 YNFKEQ. The CDR3 has 15 residues.

This clone was counted at least ten times. The chain recombines TRBV20-1 with TRBJ2-7; 10 bases fit TRBD2. Germline V CDR1 and CDR2: DFQATT, SNEGSKA (reference sequence). The V segment lost 3 bases and the J segment 0 bases; nucleotides outside the gene matches: 17. CDR3 length equals 19 residues. DNA of the CDR3: TGCAGTGCTAGGGTGTGGGGGGCTAGCGGGAGTAGGAGCTCCTACGAGCAGTACTTC. Translation: CSARVWGASGSRSSYEQYF.

This chain connects TRBV6-2 or TRBV6-3 to TRBJ2-2, with D perhaps matching TRBD2 (5 bases). V gave up 7 bases and J gave up 9 bases, with 15 bases separating them. Germline V gene data show CDR1 as MNHEY and CDR2 as SVGEGT. CDR3 length equals 13 residues. The CDR3 loop is CASNSGWARELFF. CDR3 nucleotide sequence: TGTGCCAGCAACAGCGGATGGGCCAGGGAGCTGTTTTTT.

At least ten counts were recorded for this clone. This chain uses TRBV28 with TRBJ2-3; no clear D gene. The CDR3 runs 12 residues. V lost 4 bases and J 5 bases, leaving 7 bases between the germline ends. CDR1 is MDHEN, CDR2 SYDVKM, per germline. DNA for the CDR3: TGTGCCAGCAGTTCCCTCCGAGATACGCAGTATTTT. Protein product: CASSSLRDTQYF.

This clone was seen many times. The V and J genes are TRBV5-1 and TRBJ2-7; D is possibly TRBD1 (7 bases). There are 14 residues in the CDR3. V shed 4 bases and J shed 3 bases, with 14 bases lying between them. CDR1 and CDR2 (germline): SGHRS, YFSETQ. CDR3 loop: CASSVDREVYEQYF. CDR3 nucleotides: TGCGCCAGCAGCGTTGACAGGGAGGTCTACGAGCAGTACTTC.

This clone was recorded many times. The chain is built from TRBV20-1 and TRBJ2-5; D perhaps matches TRBD2 (6 bases). Germline V CDR1 and CDR2: DFQATT, SNEGSKA (reference sequence). V was cut by 6 bases and J by 2 bases, with 22 bases left in between. The CDR3 runs 16 residues. The CDR3 loop reads CSAGPLIAGPQETQYF. The CDR3 DNA follows: TGCAGTGCAGGGCCCCTCATTGCGGGACCTCAAGAGACCCAGTACTTC.

This clone appeared a few times. The CDR3 carries no conserved terminal phenylalanine or tryptophan, so it likely arises from a read error. The chain employs TRBV27 and TRBJ2-7; no clear D. The germline V and J ends were trimmed by 4 bases and 2 bases, with 15 bases remaining between them. Germline V lookup: CDR1 MNHEY, CDR2 SMNVEV (reference sequence). CDR3 length: 15 amino acids. The CDR3 bases are TGTGCCAGCAGTTCATCGTGGGTTGACCCCTACGAGCAGTACTCC. Amino acids: CASSSSWVDPYEQYS.